The sequence of this T cell receptor (beta chain) was determined in a study of blood T cell repertoires in COVID-19. Source study methods: Reference gene primer amplification gave estimated nucleated cell counts. Here immunoSEQ multiplex PCR was the method, and the copy in TCRdb shows in-frame clones only, minus some. D and trimming come from the DNA, and the V and J calls and clone size come from that table. The profile shows 160,000 or so clones, approximately 82% of them singletons. V lost 0 bases, J lost 5 bases, and 11 bases lay in between. CDR3 length: 15 residues. Germline CDR1 SGHTA, CDR2 FQGNSA.

The chain links TRBV7-2 to TRBJ1-5; TRBD1 is a possible D gene (6 bases). This sequence originates from a man aged 55 to 70 who had recovered from COVID-19. Material: PBMCs or T cells enriched from blood (not recorded which). The CDR3 sequence is CASSLARDNYQPQHF. The DNA of the CDR3 is TGTGCCAGCAGCTTAGCACGGGACAACTATCAGCCCCAGCATTTT.